These 10 T cell receptor beta chains were all obtained from the same sample, sequenced in a study of blood T cell repertoires in COVID-19. Produced via immunoSEQ multiplex PCR; TCRdb's table is partial and in-frame only. The table lists 20,000 to 25,000 clones, about 90% of them singletons. Sample: peripheral blood. Source of these receptors: a human donor in a cohort sampled during active COVID-19.

The V call is TRBV5-1, the J call TRBJ2-7; the D gene is possibly TRBD2 (6 bases). Germline CDR1 and CDR2: SGHRS and YFSETQ. V lost 5 bases to trimming and J lost 3 bases, with 6 bases between them. The CDR3 runs to 11 residues. The CDR3 loop is CASREGYEQYF. In nucleotides, the CDR3 is TGCGCCAGCAGGGAGGGCTACGAGCAGTACTTC.

The chain recombines TRBV10-3 with TRBJ2-7; D remains unclear. The CDR3 runs to 15 residues. V gave up 7 bases and J gave up 3 bases, with 19 bases separating them. Germline V gene lookup returns CDR1 ENHRY and CDR2 SYGVKD. This chain's CDR3 is CAIKVPEESFYEQYV. CDR3 DNA: TGTGCCATCAAGGTCCCCGAGGAATCCTTCTACGAGCAGTACGTC.

J is TRBJ2-7 and V is TRBV7-8, with 7 bases fitting TRBD1. Per germline, CDR1 SGHVS and CDR2 FQNEAQ. The V and J ends lost 2 bases and 0 bases, in that order; junction bases with no gene match: 10. CDR3 length: 17 amino acids. The CDR3 is CASSLSLPDRTSYEQYF. For the CDR3, the DNA is TGTGCCAGCAGCTTATCGTTGCCGGACAGGACCTCCTACGAGCAGTACTTC.

The chain has TRBV7-8 and TRBJ2-7; 12 bases line up with TRBD2. V gave up 6 bases and J gave up 6 bases; unmatched junction bases: 3. This CDR3 comprises 13 residues. Germline-derived CDR1 and CDR2 are SGHVS and FQNEAQ. Here the CDR3 reads CASSTSGGFEQYF. CDR3 sequence (DNA): TGTGCCAGCAGTACTAGCGGGGGGTTCGAGCAGTACTTC.

V is TRBV7-3 and J is TRBJ1-6; TRBD1 matches 9 bases. The trim removed 5 bases at V and 7 bases at J, leaving 6 bases unmatched. This CDR3 comprises 15 residues. Per the germline V gene, CDR1 is SGHTA and CDR2 is FQGTGA. The CDR3, as DNA: TGTGCCAGCAGCCCCGGGACAGGGAAAAATTCACCCCTCCACTTT. It translates to CASSPGTGKNSPLHF. Full variable domain (rest looked up from reference TRBV7-3 and TRBJ1-6): GAGVSQTPSNKVTEKGKYVELRCDPISGHTALYWYRQSLGQGPEFLIYFQGTGAADDSGLPNDRFFAVRPEGSVSTLKIQRTERGDSAVYLCASSPGTGKNSPLHFGNGTRLTVT.

The chain has TRBV5-1 and TRBJ2-3; possibly TRBD2 for D (7 bases). The ends were cut back, 0 bases at V and 2 bases at J, with 10 bases in the middle. Germline V gene data show CDR1 as SGHRS and CDR2 as YFSETQ. The CDR3 extends over 15 amino acids. CDR3 nucleotide sequence: TGCGCCAGCAGCTTGGTCGGGGGGCCCACAGATACGCAGTATTTT. It encodes CASSLVGGPTDTQYF.

The chain uses TRBV29-1 and TRBJ1-1; D ambiguous. Germline V lookup: CDR1 SQVTM, CDR2 ANQGSEA. V lost 4 bases and J lost 2, with 11 bases in between. The length of the CDR3 is 13 residues. This chain's CDR3 is CSVVSGPNTEAFF. The CDR3 nucleotides read TGCAGCGTTGTTTCAGGCCCAAACACTGAAGCTTTCTTT.

This clone turned up a few times. The gene calls are TRBV5-6 and TRBJ2-2; TRBD1 aligns across 7 bases. This CDR3 is 15 amino acids long. Germline V gene sequence: CDR1 SGHDT, CDR2 YYEEEE. Trimming took 0 bases from V and 3 from J; bases not matched to a gene: 2. CDR3 nucleotide sequence: TGTGCCAGCAGCTTGGTCCAGGGGGACACCGGGGAGCTGTTTTTT. It codes for CASSLVQGDTGELFF.

This clone has only one observation. The rearrangement uses TRBV5-1 and TRBJ2-1, with 9 positions matching TRBD2. Trimming at V came to 4 bases and at J to 6 bases, leaving 5 bases not matched to a gene. Germline V gives CDR1 SGHRS, CDR2 YFSETQ. CDR3 length: 14 residues. CDR3 sequence: CASSNSGSSNEQFF. DNA of the CDR3: TGCGCCAGCAGCAATAGCGGGAGCTCCAATGAGCAGTTCTTC.

This clone was counted only a few times. The chain recombines TRBV7-9 with TRBJ2-3, with TRBD1 as a possible D gene (5 bases). With 2 bases removed from V and 0 bases from J, the gap between germline ends came to 6 bases. The CDR3 length is 14 residues. CDR1 and CDR2 (germline): SEHNR, FQNEAQ (reference sequence). The CDR3 is CASSLKGSTDTQYF. CDR3 bases: TGTGCCAGCAGCTTAAAGGGGAGCACAGATACGCAGTATTTT.